Each of the 29 T cell receptor beta chains below was sequenced from the same sample in a study of CD8+ T cells in alopecia areata. Extracted from the samples, RNA was reverse transcribed into cDNA to serve as the sequencing template. The method was immunoSEQ multiplex PCR; TCRdb's version includes in-frame clones alone and lacks a portion of them. The data contain some 200,000 clones, under 75% of them seen just once; the ten biggest clones take up roughly 1.5%. Treatment specified: oral pan-JAK inhibitor, 5-10 mg twice daily. Sequences were derived from CD4+ T cells sorted from blood, sampled at week 4, from a patient treated with tofacitinib. These receptors all stem from a human donor with alopecia areata.

The sample holds one count of this clone. The chain uses TRBV29-1 and TRBJ2-4, with D unresolved. The CDR3 sequence is 14 residues long. Germline V gives CDR1 SQVTM, CDR2 ANQGSEA. The CDR3 sequence is CSLPELLAKNIQYF. As DNA, the CDR3 is TGCAGTCTCCCGGAATTGCTAGCCAAAAACATTCAGTACTTC.

V gene TRBV5-1 combines with J gene TRBJ2-5, with a tentative D call TRBD2 (6 bases). From germline, CDR1 is SGHRS and CDR2 YFSETQ. Trimming pared 6 bases from V and 5 bases from J, leaving 11 bases between. The CDR3 is 12 amino acids. The CDR3 DNA reads TGCGCCAGCAACCAGGGAGGTGAGACCCAGTACTTC. This codes for CASNQGGETQYF.

The chain employs TRBV30 and TRBJ2-2; possibly TRBD1 for D (5 bases). The V and J ends lost 5 bases and 8 bases respectively, with 21 bases between them. Per the germline V gene, CDR1 is GTSNPN and CDR2 is SVGIG (reference sequence). The CDR3 extends over 15 amino acids. The chain's CDR3 is CAWRPGHQPGGELFF. The CDR3 coding sequence is TGTGCCTGGCGCCCAGGACATCAACCTGGGGGGGAGCTGTTTTTT. The full variable domain, in which reference TRBV30 and TRBJ2-2 provide the parts outside the CDR3, is SQTIHQWPATLVQPVGSPLSLECTVEGTSNPNLYWYRQAAGRGLQLLFYSVGIGQISSEVPQNLSASRPQDRQFILSSKKLLLSDSGFYLCAWRPGHQPGGELFFGEGSRLTVL.

J is TRBJ1-2 and V is TRBV9, with no clear D. Looked up from germline, CDR1 is SGDLS and CDR2 is YYNGEE. The CDR3 has 11 residues. With 7 bases removed from V and 10 bases from J, the gap between germline ends came to 14 bases. CDR3 DNA: TGTGCCAGCGGAAGATTGGAATCCTACACCTTC. It encodes CASGRLESYTF.

This clone was observed a handful of times. J is TRBJ2-6 and V is TRBV29-1; D call uncertain. V was clipped by 2 bases and J by 2 bases, with 7 bases between them. The CDR3 consists of 14 residues. The germline CDR1 and CDR2 sequences are SQVTM and ANQGSEA. The CDR3, as DNA: TGCAGCGTTGAAACGACAACTGGGGCCAACGTCCTGACTTTC. Translating gives CSVETTTGANVLTF.

This clone was recorded a few times. The J gene is TRBJ2-7, the V gene TRBV7-8, with TRBD1 identical over 10 bases. Trimming at V came to 2 bases and at J to 1 base, leaving 5 bases not matched to a gene. The length of the CDR3 is 16 residues. The germline V gene has CDR1 SGHVS and CDR2 FQNEAQ. The CDR3 nucleotides are TGTGCCAGCAGCTTAAATCTGGGACAGGGGTCCTACGAGCAGTACTTC. As protein: CASSLNLGQGSYEQYF.

The chain combines TRBV19 with TRBJ1-5; a weak D match, TRBD1 (6 bases). Trimming shortened V by 6 bases and J by 3 bases, and 12 bases separated the two germline ends. The CDR3 runs to 14 residues. CDR1 and CDR2 from the germline V gene are LNHDA and SQIVND (reference sequence). The CDR3 loop reads CASSLGAVNQPQHF. The DNA for the CDR3 is TGTGCCAGTAGCTTGGGGGCGGTCAATCAGCCCCAGCATTTT.

This clone was recorded a few times. V and J are TRBV5-1 and TRBJ2-1; D possibly corresponds to TRBD1 (6 bases). Trimming cost V 6 bases and J 5 bases, with 18 bases left between them. Germline V gives CDR1 SGHRS, CDR2 YFSETQ. The CDR3 loop spans 15 amino acids. CDR3 bases: TGCGCCAGCAACACACCTACACAGGGCCACAATGAGCAGTTCTTC. Protein sequence: CASNTPTQGHNEQFF.

The chain combines TRBV30 with TRBJ1-1, with 9 bases fitting TRBD1. Trimming took 2 bases from V and 8 from J; bases not matched to a gene: 6. CDR3 size: 13 residues. CDR1 and CDR2 from the germline V gene are GTSNPN and SVGIG (reference sequence). The CDR3 DNA is TGTGCCTGGAGTCAAATGGGGACAGGGGAAGCTTTCTTT. It is translated as CAWSQMGTGEAFF.

This clone was counted a few times. The chain uses TRBV29-1 and TRBJ2-7, with 10 bases fitting TRBD1. Germline CDR1 reads SQVTM; CDR2 reads ANQGSEA. This CDR3 is built from 13 residues. Germline trimming cut 8 bases from V and 3 bases from J; bases unmatched to any gene: 7. The CDR3 sequence: CSPQGQGSYEQYF. The CDR3 DNA reads TGCAGCCCTCAGGGACAGGGGAGCTACGAGCAGTACTTC.

The chain couples TRBV29-1 to TRBJ1-2, with D maybe TRBD1 (6 bases). The germline V gene encodes CDR1 SQVTM and CDR2 ANQGSEA. CDR3 length: 12 residues. Trimming stripped 3 bases from V and 5 bases from J, with 10 bases between. Written as DNA, the CDR3 is TGCAGCGTTGACAGGGGACAATATGGCTACACCTTC. Its protein product is CSVDRGQYGYTF.

This chain connects TRBV7-2 to TRBJ1-5, with no clear D. Germline V gene sequence: CDR1 SGHTA, CDR2 FQGNSA. Trimming left V 5 bases short and J 1 base short, with 12 bases between. The CDR3 length is 15 residues. The CDR3 sequence is CASSGSPGSNQPQHF. DNA of the CDR3: TGTGCCAGCAGCGGCTCTCCGGGGAGCAATCAGCCCCAGCATTTT.

This chain connects TRBV30 to TRBJ1-2, with D possibly TRBD1 on 5 matching bases. The ends were cut back, 8 bases at V and 4 bases at J, with 17 bases in the middle. The CDR3 totals 13 residues. Germline values: CDR1 GTSNPN, CDR2 SVGIG (reference sequence). The CDR3 DNA is TGTGCCAGGTTAGCCGGGACGGCCTATGGCTACACCTTC. It encodes CARLAGTAYGYTF.

This chain connects TRBV5-6 to TRBJ2-7; tentative D call: TRBD1 (5 bases). The ends were cut back, 2 bases at V and 6 bases at J, with 15 bases in the middle. Looked up from germline, CDR1 is SGHDT and CDR2 is YYEEEE. The CDR3 runs to 14 residues. CDR3 amino acids: CASSLQTLGAEQYF. Written as DNA, the CDR3 is TGTGCCAGCAGCTTACAGACACTTGGGGCCGAGCAGTACTTC.

The chain has TRBV4-3 and TRBJ1-2; D possibly corresponds to TRBD1 (6 bases). This CDR3 contains 13 residues. Between the trimmed V and J ends, which lost 6 bases and 0 bases, there was a span of 8 bases. Germline V gene sequence: CDR1 LGHNA, CDR2 YSLEER. DNA of the CDR3: TGCGCCAGCAGGGCAGGGGCTAACTATGGCTACACCTTC. This codes for CASRAGANYGYTF.

The V gene is TRBV2, the J gene TRBJ1-2, with unresolved D. With 4 bases removed from V and 2 bases from J, the gap between germline ends came to 8 bases. The CDR3 totals 13 residues. Germline V lookup: CDR1 SNHLY, CDR2 FYNNEI. The CDR3: CASSVEDNYGYTF. CDR3 sequence (DNA): TGTGCCAGCAGTGTCGAGGACAACTATGGCTACACCTTC. Drawing the rest from reference TRBV2 and TRBJ1-2, the complete variable domain is EPEVTQTPSHQVTQMGQEVILRCVPISNHLYFYWYRQILGQKVEFLVSFYNNEISEKSEIFDDQFSVERPDGSNFTLKIRSTKLEDSAMYFCASSVEDNYGYTFGSGTRLTVV.

The chain has TRBV29-1 and TRBJ1-1, with TRBD1 identical over 11 bases. Germline-derived CDR1 and CDR2 are SQVTM and ANQGSEA. The CDR3 extends over 13 amino acids. Unmatched junction bases numbered 6, after V lost 7 bases and J lost 5 bases. The CDR3 loop is CSAGQGAQTEAFF. CDR3 DNA: TGCAGCGCTGGACAGGGGGCGCAGACTGAAGCTTTCTTT.

This clone was seen a few times. V gene TRBV30 combines with J gene TRBJ1-1, with D perhaps TRBD1 (6 bases). This CDR3 contains 13 residues. Germline assignment: CDR1 GTSNPN and CDR2 SVGIG (reference sequence). V lost 8 bases to trimming and J lost 2 bases, with 15 bases between them. The CDR3, as DNA: TGTGCCAAATCGGGACAAGGAAACACTGAAGCTTTCTTT. This encodes CAKSGQGNTEAFF.

This chain uses TRBV29-1 with TRBJ2-5, with D perhaps being TRBD1 or TRBD2 (5 bases each). The V gene lost 3 bases and the J gene lost 2 bases, with 10 bases spanning the gap. The CDR3 totals 13 residues. In germline, CDR1 is SQVTM, CDR2 ANQGSEA. The CDR3 is CSVEGRRQETQYF. For the CDR3, the DNA is TGCAGCGTTGAGGGACGTAGACAAGAGACCCAGTACTTC.

Here the CDR3 reads CASSQEAREETQYF. CDR3 coding DNA: TGCGCCAGCAGCCAAGAGGCAAGGGAAGAGACCCAGTACTTC. The V gene is TRBV4-3, the J gene TRBJ2-5, with unresolved D. The CDR3 is 14 residues long. The germline V gene encodes CDR1 LGHNA and CDR2 YSLEER. With 0 bases removed from V and 3 bases from J, the gap between germline ends came to 8 bases.

This clone has a count of ten or more. The chain employs TRBV7-2 and TRBJ2-7; no definite D call. This CDR3 contains 13 residues. Between the trimmed V and J ends, which lost 3 bases and 1 base, there was a span of 7 bases. CDR1 is SGHTA, CDR2 FQGNSA, per germline. The CDR3 region is CASSFEQSYEQYF. Written as DNA, the CDR3 is TGTGCCAGCAGCTTTGAACAGTCCTACGAGCAGTACTTC.

This clone was observed a handful of times. V usage is TRBV29-1 and J usage is TRBJ2-3; 10 bases map to TRBD1. The J segment lost 6 bases and the V segment lost 6 bases, leaving 9 bases of the junction unmatched. CDR1 is SQVTM, CDR2 ANQGSEA, per germline. The CDR3 length is 14 residues. The CDR3 bases are TGCAGCGTGACCAGGACAGGGGGTGCTGATACGCAGTATTTT. This encodes CSVTRTGGADTQYF.

The rearrangement joins TRBV7-2 to TRBJ1-1, with a tentative D call TRBD1 (5 bases). CDR1 SGHTA and CDR2 FQGNSA come from the germline V gene. Trimming removed 4 bases from V and 4 bases from J, with 13 bases in between. The CDR3 length is 14 residues. The CDR3 protein is CASSSFRESTEAFF. In DNA form, the CDR3 reads TGTGCCAGCAGCTCGTTCAGGGAGAGCACTGAAGCTTTCTTT.

The chain carries TRBV2 and TRBJ2-1; 10 nucleotides line up with TRBD2. Germline V gives CDR1 SNHLY, CDR2 FYNNEI. With V trimmed by 4 bases and J by 4 bases, 4 bases remained unmatched. CDR3 length: 15 residues. CDR3 residues: CASSVGLAAYNEQFF. The CDR3 DNA sequence: TGTGCCAGCAGTGTAGGACTAGCGGCTTACAATGAGCAGTTCTTC. The full variable domain, its missing parts supplied by reference TRBV2 and TRBJ2-1, is EPEVTQTPSHQVTQMGQEVILRCVPISNHLYFYWYRQILGQKVEFLVSFYNNEISEKSEIFDDQFSVERPDGSNFTLKIRSTKLEDSAMYFCASSVGLAAYNEQFFGPGTRLTVL.

This CDR3 is CASSLEVLRGYTF. CDR3 sequence (DNA): TGTGCCAGCAGCTTAGAAGTGCTCCGCGGCTACACCTTC. The chain uses TRBV11-2 and TRBJ1-2; D not resolved. This CDR3 comprises 13 residues. The germline V gene has CDR1 SGHAT and CDR2 FQNNGV. Trimming left V 0 bases short and J 8 bases short, with 10 bases between.

The J gene is TRBJ2-3, the V gene TRBV27, with 8 bases matching TRBD2. V shed 3 bases and J 2 bases; nucleotides not matched to a gene: 4. The CDR3 loop spans 15 amino acids. Germline-derived CDR1 and CDR2 are MNHEY and SMNVEV (reference sequence). CDR3 region: CASSLLGGDTDTQYF. CDR3 nucleotide sequence: TGTGCCAGCAGTTTGCTCGGGGGGGACACAGATACGCAGTATTTT.

The rearrangement links TRBV27 to TRBJ1-2; maybe TRBD1 (6 bases). The CDR3 is made up of 21 amino acids. Trimming left V 6 bases short and J 0 bases short, with 32 bases between. Germline V gene data show CDR1 as MNHEY and CDR2 as SMNVEV (reference sequence). In nucleotides, the CDR3 is TGTGCCAGCAGCGGTGTCGGCTCAGGGGCCGTTGGTGGTAAAGCTAACTATGGCTACACCTTC. The encoded protein is CASSGVGSGAVGGKANYGYTF.

This clone appeared a few times. The chain carries TRBV7-3 and TRBJ2-3; D call uncertain. Germline V gives CDR1 SGHTA, CDR2 FQGTGA. The CDR3 has 15 amino acids. With 0 bases removed from V and 0 bases from J, the gap between germline ends came to 7 bases. The CDR3 sequence is CASSLTGPSTDTQYF. In DNA form, the CDR3 reads TGTGCCAGCAGCTTAACAGGACCGAGCACAGATACGCAGTATTTT. Combining the CDR3 with reference TRBV7-3 and TRBJ2-3 gives the whole variable domain GAGVSQTPSNKVTEKGKYVELRCDPISGHTALYWYRQSLGQGPEFLIYFQGTGAADDSGLPNDRFFAVRPEGSVSTLKIQRTERGDSAVYLCASSLTGPSTDTQYFGPGTRLTVL.

The chain recombines TRBV9 with TRBJ1-5; perhaps TRBD1 as D (5 bases). CDR3 length equals 13 residues. Per germline, CDR1 SGDLS and CDR2 YYNGEE. V lost 3 bases to trimming and J lost 4 bases, with 8 bases between them. The CDR3 protein is CASSAGTNQPQHF. CDR3 nucleotides: TGTGCCAGCAGCGCCGGGACGAATCAGCCCCAGCATTTT.